The clone carrying this T cell receptor beta chain has only one observation. This sample is part of a study of T cell changes during pregnancy in multiple sclerosis. Produced via immunoSEQ multiplex PCR; TCRdb's table is partial and in-frame only. The data show approximately 100,000 clones, about 92% seen once. The CDR3 is made up of 14 amino acids. Germline assignment: CDR1 SGHAT and CDR2 FQNNGV. Trimming took off 0 bases at V and 7 bases at J, with 12 bases between the two ends. The material was peripheral blood, obtained in the second trimester of pregnancy. The sequence came from a female donor with multiple sclerosis, enrolled in a pregnancy study. The chain couples TRBV11-2 to TRBJ1-1; D possibly corresponds to TRBD1 (6 bases). The CDR3 DNA reads TGTGCCAGCAGCTTAGAACCCACAGGGTATGAAGCTTTCTTT. Residues: CASSLEPTGYEAFF.